This T cell receptor beta chain was retrieved from a study of blood T cell repertoires in COVID-19. As for the study in general: Samples of COVID-19 (acute and convalescent) were obtained from the United States, Italy and Spain. T cells, B-cell-depleted T cells, or PBMCs provided the cDNA or gDNA that served as material.

The germline CDR1 and CDR2 sequences are KGHDR and SFDVKD. Germline trimming cut 3 bases from V and 5 bases from J; bases unmatched to any gene: 5. The CDR3 covers 14 residues. Authors' analysis steps: It was from reference gene primer amplification that nucleated cell counts were estimated. Clones were sequenced by immunoSEQ multiplex PCR, and TCRdb holds only the in-frame ones, with some missing. Clone size and V and J calls were adopted from that table, with D and trimming inferred from the DNA. Of 200,000 to 250,000 clones in the sample, 86% were seen once. This clone was detected once. This TCR came from a woman younger than 45 who had recovered from COVID-19. This rearrangement joins TRBV24-1 to TRBJ2-5; 7 positions match TRBD2. The source material was peripheral blood. In DNA, the CDR3 is TGTGCCACCAGTGATCCCACCGGGGGGGAGACCCAGTACTTC. This encodes CATSDPTGGETQYF.